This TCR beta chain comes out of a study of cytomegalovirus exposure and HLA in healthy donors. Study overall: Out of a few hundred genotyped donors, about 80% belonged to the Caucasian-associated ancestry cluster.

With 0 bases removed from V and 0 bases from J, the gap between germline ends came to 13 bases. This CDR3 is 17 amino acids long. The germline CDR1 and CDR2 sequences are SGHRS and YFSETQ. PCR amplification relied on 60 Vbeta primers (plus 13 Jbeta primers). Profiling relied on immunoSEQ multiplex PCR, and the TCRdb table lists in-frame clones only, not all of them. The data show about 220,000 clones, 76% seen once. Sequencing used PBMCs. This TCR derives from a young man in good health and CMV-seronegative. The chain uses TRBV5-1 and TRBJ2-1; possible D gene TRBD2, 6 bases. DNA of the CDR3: TGCGCCAGCAGCTTGGTTCTAGGGAGGCCCTCCTACAATGAGCAGTTCTTC. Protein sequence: CASSLVLGRPSYNEQFF.